A single sample is the source of the 18 T cell receptor beta chains below, sequenced in a study of lymphopenia after photon versus proton radiotherapy. This table comes from immunoSEQ multiplex PCR, and its TCRdb copy is limited to in-frame clones, with some not included. The sample carries tens of thousands of clones, over 85% recorded once. Sample: peripheral blood, taken from a patient treated with photon-based radiotherapy. These receptors were obtained from a woman between 50 and 59 years old with cholangiocarcinoma.

The genes are TRBV7-9 and TRBJ1-2, with D possibly matching TRBD1 (6 bases). CDR3 size: 14 residues. Germline-derived CDR1 and CDR2 are SEHNR and FQNEAQ (reference sequence). The V gene lost 7 bases and the J gene lost 4 bases, with 16 bases spanning the gap. CDR3 region: CASTSDSSLYGYTF. CDR3 bases: TGTGCCAGCACCTCGGACAGTTCACTCTATGGCTACACCTTC.

In its sample, this clone was seen once. The V and J genes are TRBV6-6 and TRBJ1-4; possibly TRBD1 for D (6 bases). Between the trimmed V and J ends, which lost 7 bases and 13 bases, there was a span of 10 bases. Germline assignment: CDR1 MNHNY and CDR2 SVGAGI (reference sequence). The CDR3 totals 10 residues. CDR3 protein: CASKQGGLFF. DNA of the CDR3: TGTGCCAGCAAACAGGGTGGACTGTTTTTT.

This clone has only one observation. The chain uses TRBV5-6 and TRBJ2-2; a possible D gene is TRBD2 (5 bases). Germline loops: CDR1 SGHDT, CDR2 YYEEEE. This CDR3 has 17 amino acids. V gave up 0 bases and J gave up 2 bases, with 14 bases separating them. Written as DNA, the CDR3 is TGTGCCAGCAGCTTGGCCGGGATCGTCAGCAACACCGGGGAGCTGTTTTTT. Its translation is CASSLAGIVSNTGELFF.

The chain employs TRBV30 and TRBJ2-3, with TRBD2 matching 9 bases. The CDR3 spans 15 residues. Looked up from germline, CDR1 is GTSNPN and CDR2 is SVGIG (reference sequence). The V gene end was trimmed by 3 bases and the J gene end by 3 bases; junction bases not matched to a gene: 7. CDR3 in DNA: TGTGCCTGGAGCGGGCCTAGCGGGGTAACAGATACGCAGTATTTT. It encodes CAWSGPSGVTDTQYF. The full variable domain, in which reference TRBV30 and TRBJ2-3 provide the parts outside the CDR3, is SQTIHQWPATLVQPVGSPLSLECTVEGTSNPNLYWYRQAAGRGLQLLFYSVGIGQISSEVPQNLSASRPQDRQFILSSKKLLLSDSGFYLCAWSGPSGVTDTQYFGPGTRLTVL.

The chain uses TRBV5-1 and TRBJ1-2, with 7 bases identical to TRBD1. Unmatched junction bases numbered 6, after V lost 5 bases and J lost 2 bases. Germline values: CDR1 SGHRS, CDR2 YFSETQ. CDR3 size: 14 residues. The CDR3 coding sequence is TGCGCCAGCAGAGCGACAGGGCCAAACTATGGCTACACCTTC. Translated, it gives CASRATGPNYGYTF.

The chain has TRBV12-5 and TRBJ1-3; D not resolved. V was trimmed by 2 bases and J by 0 bases, leaving 17 bases between them. Germline V lookup: CDR1 LGHNT, CDR2 FRNRAP. CDR3 length equals 18 residues. CDR3 region: CASGLRSYSTNSGNTIYF. The DNA of the CDR3 is TGTGCTAGTGGTTTGAGGTCGTACAGCACTAACTCTGGAAACACCATATATTTT. Full variable domain (remainder filled in from reference TRBV12-5 and TRBJ1-3): DARVTQTPRHKVTEMGQEVTMRCQPILGHNTVFWYRQTMMQGLELLAYFRNRAPLDDSGMPKDRFSAEMPDATLATLKIQPSEPRDSAVYFCASGLRSYSTNSGNTIYFGEGSWLTVV.

This clone was seen just once. The chain employs TRBV10-3 and TRBJ1-2, with no clear D. Germline V gene data show CDR1 as ENHRY and CDR2 as SYGVKD. Trimming shortened V by 3 bases and J by 5 bases, and 10 bases separated the two germline ends. This CDR3 contains 13 residues. The CDR3 nucleotides read TGTGCCATCAGTGATCCGGACGGGTATGGCTACACCTTC. This encodes CAISDPDGYGYTF.

About this clone: Other nucleotide sequences in the sample specify the same CDR3. The chain recombines TRBV5-6 with TRBJ2-7; D gene ambiguous. Deletions cut 4 bases from V and 4 bases from J, with 6 bases between. This CDR3 spans 11 amino acids. Germline V gives CDR1 SGHDT, CDR2 YYEEEE. The CDR3 protein is CASSLGYEQYF. Written as DNA, the CDR3 is TGTGCCAGCAGCCTAGGATACGAGCAGTACTTC.

The rearrangement joins TRBV6-5 to TRBJ1-1; D is unclear. The ends were cut back, 7 bases at V and 9 bases at J, with 12 bases in the middle. The germline CDR1 and CDR2 sequences are MNHEY and SVGAGI. This CDR3 region has 11 residues. CDR3: CASTNGPQAFF. The CDR3 DNA reads as TGTGCCAGCACCAACGGCCCCCAAGCTTTCTTT.

J is TRBJ1-4 and V is TRBV29-1; 8 positions agree with TRBD1. Germline trimming cut 1 base from V and 5 bases from J; bases unmatched to any gene: 3. CDR1 and CDR2 (germline): SQVTM, ANQGSEA. The CDR3 is made up of 14 amino acids. CDR3 sequence (DNA): TGCAGCGTTGAAGGTGGGGACAGGAATGAAAAACTGTTTTTT. It specifies CSVEGGDRNEKLFF.

The rearrangement joins TRBV5-1 to TRBJ1-3, with D possibly TRBD1 on 5 matching bases. V was clipped by 0 bases and J by 0 bases, with 10 bases between them. The CDR3 runs to 16 residues. Germline lookup yields CDR1 SGHRS and CDR2 YFSETQ. CDR3 nucleotide sequence: TGCGCCAGCAGCTTGGGGGGGACGGACTCTGGAAACACCATATATTTT. This sequence encodes CASSLGGTDSGNTIYF.

The rearrangement joins TRBV23-1 to TRBJ1-6; D is unclear. TRBV23-1 falls under the ORF class, with uncertain function. V was pared by 3 bases and J by 9 bases, with 9 bases between. CDR3 length: 13 amino acids. This CDR3 is CASSQINGSPLHF. The CDR3 DNA is TGCGCCAGCAGTCAGATAAATGGTTCACCCCTCCACTTT.

The chain carries TRBV7-9 and TRBJ2-3; D is undetermined. This CDR3 spans 11 amino acids. Trimming shortened V by 5 bases and J by 7 bases, and 7 bases separated the two germline ends. Germline V gene sequence: CDR1 SEHNR, CDR2 FQNEAQ (reference sequence). This chain's CDR3 is CASSNSYTQYF. CDR3 in DNA: TGTGCCAGCAGCAATTCCTATACGCAGTATTTT.

The gene calls are TRBV6-1 and TRBJ1-5; a possible D gene is TRBD1 (6 bases). The V gene's germline CDR1 is MNHNS and CDR2 SASEGT. This CDR3 is built from 15 residues. Trimming cost V 6 bases and J 5 bases, with 17 bases left between them. The CDR3: CASRTQGHWDQPQHF. In DNA form, the CDR3 reads TGTGCCAGCAGGACACAGGGCCACTGGGATCAGCCCCAGCATTTT.

In its sample, this clone was seen once. The CDR3 DNA is TGTGCCAGCAGCCTCTACCCCCTTGGCACTGAAGCTTTCTTT. This sequence encodes CASSLYPLGTEAFF. This rearrangement joins TRBV7-2 to TRBJ1-1, with D unresolved. Deletions cut 5 bases from V and 4 bases from J, with 14 bases between. This CDR3 has 14 amino acids. Germline lookup yields CDR1 SGHTA and CDR2 FQGNSA.

Only one count was recorded for this clone. V gene TRBV5-4 combines with J gene TRBJ2-7; TRBD2 might be the D (6 bases). The CDR3 loop spans 14 amino acids. Germline V gene lookup returns CDR1 SGHNT and CDR2 YYREEE (reference sequence). V was trimmed by 5 bases and J by 0 bases, leaving 12 bases between them. CDR3 nucleotides: TGTGCCAGCAGTTGGGACTTACGCTCCTACGAGCAGTACTTC. It is translated as CASSWDLRSYEQYF.

The V call is TRBV18, the J call TRBJ1-2; TRBD1 might be the D (6 bases). The V gene lost 3 bases and the J gene lost 0 bases, with 14 bases spanning the gap. The CDR3 length is 16 residues. Germline CDR1 is KGHSH and CDR2 is LQKENI. CDR3 DNA: TGTGCCAGCTCACCCTCCCGGGACAATGCTAACTATGGCTACACCTTC. Translation gives CASSPSRDNANYGYTF.

This clone came up once. This chain connects TRBV19 to TRBJ1-1; 7 nucleotides agree with TRBD1. The CDR3 spans 13 residues. With V trimmed by 4 bases and J by 4 bases, 3 bases remained unmatched. Looked up from germline, CDR1 is LNHDA and CDR2 is SQIVND (reference sequence). The CDR3 nucleotides are TGTGCCAGTAGTACGACAGGGATCACTGAAGCTTTCTTT. Translating gives CASSTTGITEAFF.